The rows below give T cell receptor beta chains drawn from one sample of a study of T-cell memory formation after mild COVID-19. TCRdb ran MiXCR on the 5' RACE reads and lists one entry per CDR3 protein. Of about 4,300 distinct CDR3 sequences listed, approximately 16% are singletons. Sequences were obtained from PBMCs or a T cell subset sorted from them (not recorded which). The receptors stem from an adult who had mild COVID-19 (a few samples of this study predate the infection). Cell type and time point are not known. Each CDR3 is given without its conserved first and last residue. Clone sizes are shown as how often the clone was seen (once, few, many) or a class if it is expanded.

len,abundance,v_gene,CDR3aa
14,many,TRBV19,ASRPQGQGINEKLF
13,many,TRBV5-4,ASSLNTRPSYEQY
11,medium-sized,TRBV7-9,ASTLERLVTQY
12,many,TRBV15,ATSSRRENTEAF
13,medium-sized,TRBV6-4,ASSPLAGGTGELF
10,once,TRBV5-1,ASSWGAGELF
9,large,TRBV24-1,ATSEGQGEF
13,medium-sized,TRBV7-8,ASSLGTGEDQPQH
12,medium-sized,TRBV7-2,ASSLIRGSTEAF
13,medium-sized,TRBV4-3,ASSPTRTGNEKLF
10,medium-sized,TRBV6-6,ASKHRVDEQY
11,medium-sized,TRBV7-3,ASSVTNMGLQF
13,medium-sized,TRBV5-4,ASSLDGTSYNEQF